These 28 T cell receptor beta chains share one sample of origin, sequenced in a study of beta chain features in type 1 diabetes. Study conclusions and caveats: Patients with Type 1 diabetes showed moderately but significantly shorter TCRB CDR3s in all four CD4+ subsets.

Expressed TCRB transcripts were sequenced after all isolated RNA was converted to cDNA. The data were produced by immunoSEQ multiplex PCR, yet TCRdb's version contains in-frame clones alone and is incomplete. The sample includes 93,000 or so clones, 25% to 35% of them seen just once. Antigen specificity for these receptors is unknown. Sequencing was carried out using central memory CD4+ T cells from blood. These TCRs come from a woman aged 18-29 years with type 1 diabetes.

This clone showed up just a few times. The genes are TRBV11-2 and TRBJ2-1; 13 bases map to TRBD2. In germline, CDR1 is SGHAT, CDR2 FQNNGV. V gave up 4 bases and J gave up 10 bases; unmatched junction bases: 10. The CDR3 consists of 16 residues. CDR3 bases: TGTGCCAGCAGCTATAGCCGGACTAGCGGGAGTAACGAGCAGTTCTTC. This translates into CASSYSRTSGSNEQFF.

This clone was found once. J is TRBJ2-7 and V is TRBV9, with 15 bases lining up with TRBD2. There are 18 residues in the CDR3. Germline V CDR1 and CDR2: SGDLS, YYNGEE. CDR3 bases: TGTACCAGCAGCGTAATGAGCAGGACTAGCGGGAGGGCCTCCGAGCAGTACGTC. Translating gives CTSSVMSRTSGRASEQYV.

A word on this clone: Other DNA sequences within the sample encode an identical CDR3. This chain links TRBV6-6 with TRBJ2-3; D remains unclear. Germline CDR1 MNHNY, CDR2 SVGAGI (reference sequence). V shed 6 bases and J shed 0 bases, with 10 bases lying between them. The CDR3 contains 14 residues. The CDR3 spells CASSYSASTDTQYF. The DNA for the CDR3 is TGTGCCAGCAGCTACAGCGCTAGCACAGATACGCAGTATTTT.

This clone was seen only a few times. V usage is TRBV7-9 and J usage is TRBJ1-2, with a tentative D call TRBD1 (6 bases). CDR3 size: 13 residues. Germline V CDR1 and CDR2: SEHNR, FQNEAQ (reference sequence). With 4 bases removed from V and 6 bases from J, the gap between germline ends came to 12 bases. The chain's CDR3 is CASSSDRDNGYTF. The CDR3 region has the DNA TGTGCCAGCAGCTCCGACCGGGACAATGGCTACACCTTC.

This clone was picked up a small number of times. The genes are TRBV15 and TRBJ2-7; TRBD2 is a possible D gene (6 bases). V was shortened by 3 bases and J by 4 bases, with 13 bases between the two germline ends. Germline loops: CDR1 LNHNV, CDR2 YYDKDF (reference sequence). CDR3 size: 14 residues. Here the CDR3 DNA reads TGTGCCACCAGCAGCCCGGGAGAAACGTACGAGCAGTACTTC. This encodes CATSSPGETYEQYF.

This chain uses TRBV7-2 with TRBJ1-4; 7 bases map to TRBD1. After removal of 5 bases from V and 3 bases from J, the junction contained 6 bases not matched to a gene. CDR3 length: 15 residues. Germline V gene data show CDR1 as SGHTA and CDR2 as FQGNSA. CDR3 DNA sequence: TGTGCCAGCAGCCTCAACAGGGGAGCTAATGAAAAACTGTTTTTT. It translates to CASSLNRGANEKLFF.

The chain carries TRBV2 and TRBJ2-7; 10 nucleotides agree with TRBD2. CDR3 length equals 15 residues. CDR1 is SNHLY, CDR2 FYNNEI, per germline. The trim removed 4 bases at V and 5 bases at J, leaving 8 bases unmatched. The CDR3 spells CASSVRLAGVNEQYF. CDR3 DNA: TGTGCCAGCAGTGTGAGGCTAGCGGGAGTAAACGAGCAGTACTTC.

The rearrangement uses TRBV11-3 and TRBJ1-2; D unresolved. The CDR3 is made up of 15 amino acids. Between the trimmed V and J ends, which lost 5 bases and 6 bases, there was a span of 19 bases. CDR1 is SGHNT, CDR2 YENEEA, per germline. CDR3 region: CASSAPGREGNGYTF. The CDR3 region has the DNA TGTGCCAGCAGCGCCCCGGGGAGGGAAGGGAATGGCTACACCTTC.

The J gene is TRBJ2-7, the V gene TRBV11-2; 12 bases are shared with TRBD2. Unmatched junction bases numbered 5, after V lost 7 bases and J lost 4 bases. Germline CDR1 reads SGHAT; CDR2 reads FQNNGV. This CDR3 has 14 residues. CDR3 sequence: CASTKTSGSYEQYF. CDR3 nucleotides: TGTGCCAGCACCAAGACTAGCGGGAGTTACGAGCAGTACTTC.

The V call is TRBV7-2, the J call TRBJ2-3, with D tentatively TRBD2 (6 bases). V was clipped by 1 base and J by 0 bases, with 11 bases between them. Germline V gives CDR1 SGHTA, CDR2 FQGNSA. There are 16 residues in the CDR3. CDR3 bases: TGTGCCAGCAGCTTAGTCGGCGGGGCAAGCACAGATACGCAGTATTTT. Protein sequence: CASSLVGGASTDTQYF. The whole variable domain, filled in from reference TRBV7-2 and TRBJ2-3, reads GAGVSQSPSNKVTEKGKDVELRCDPISGHTALYWYRQSLGQGLEFLIYFQGNSAPDKSGLPSDRFSAERTGGSVSTLTIQRTQQEDSAVYLCASSLVGGASTDTQYFGPGTRLTVL.

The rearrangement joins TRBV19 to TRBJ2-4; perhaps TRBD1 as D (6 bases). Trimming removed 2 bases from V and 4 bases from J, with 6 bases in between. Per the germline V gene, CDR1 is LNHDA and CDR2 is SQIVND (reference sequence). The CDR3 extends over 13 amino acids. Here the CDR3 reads CASSITGKNIQYF. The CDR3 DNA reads TGTGCCAGTAGTATAACAGGGAAAAACATTCAGTACTTC. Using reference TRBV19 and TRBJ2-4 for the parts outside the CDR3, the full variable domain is DGGITQSPKYLFRKEGQNVTLSCEQNLNHDAMYWYRQDPGQGLRLIYYSQIVNDFQKGDIAEGYSVSREKKESFPLTVTSAQKNPTAFYLCASSITGKNIQYFGAGTRLSVL.

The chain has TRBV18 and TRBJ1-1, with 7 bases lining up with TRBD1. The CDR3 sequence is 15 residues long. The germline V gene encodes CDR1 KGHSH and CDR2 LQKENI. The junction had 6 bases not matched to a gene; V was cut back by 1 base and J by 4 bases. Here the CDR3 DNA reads TGTGCCAGCTCACCACAGGGTCCAGGGGGCACTGAAGCTTTCTTT. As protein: CASSPQGPGGTEAFF.

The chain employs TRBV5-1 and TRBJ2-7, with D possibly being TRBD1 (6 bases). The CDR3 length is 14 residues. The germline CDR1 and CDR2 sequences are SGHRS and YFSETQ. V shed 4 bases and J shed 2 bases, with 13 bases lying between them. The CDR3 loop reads CASSPTGPAYEQYF. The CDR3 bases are TGCGCCAGCAGCCCTACAGGGCCCGCCTACGAGCAGTACTTC.

In DNA form, the CDR3 reads TGCAGCGTGGCAGGGGGGCGCCAAGAGACCCAGTACTTC. It encodes CSVAGGRQETQYF. The chain has TRBV29-1 and TRBJ2-5, with D possibly being TRBD1 (7 bases). The CDR3 consists of 13 residues. The germline V gene encodes CDR1 SQVTM and CDR2 ANQGSEA. Trimming cost V 6 bases and J 1 base, with 12 bases left between them.

CDR3 region: CSASPGETQYF. The CDR3 DNA reads TGCAGTGCTAGTCCAGGGGAGACCCAGTACTTC. The rearrangement joins TRBV20-1 to TRBJ2-5; D is possibly TRBD1 (5 bases). This CDR3 contains 11 residues. Germline assignment: CDR1 DFQATT and CDR2 SNEGSKA (reference sequence). V gave up 3 bases and J gave up 5 bases, with 7 bases separating them.

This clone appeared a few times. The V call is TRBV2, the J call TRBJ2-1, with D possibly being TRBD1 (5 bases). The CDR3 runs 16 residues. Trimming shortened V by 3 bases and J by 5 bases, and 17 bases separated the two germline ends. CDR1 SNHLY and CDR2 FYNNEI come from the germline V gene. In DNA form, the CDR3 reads TGTGCCAGCAGTGAGATGGGCAGGGTGGGTAACAATGAGCAGTTCTTC. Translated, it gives CASSEMGRVGNNEQFF.

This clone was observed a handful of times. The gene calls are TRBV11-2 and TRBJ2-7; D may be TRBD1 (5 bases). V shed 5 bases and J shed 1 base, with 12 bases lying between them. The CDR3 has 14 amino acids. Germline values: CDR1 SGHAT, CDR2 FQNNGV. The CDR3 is CASSPGHKSYEQYF. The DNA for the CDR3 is TGTGCCAGCAGCCCCGGACATAAGTCCTACGAGCAGTACTTC.

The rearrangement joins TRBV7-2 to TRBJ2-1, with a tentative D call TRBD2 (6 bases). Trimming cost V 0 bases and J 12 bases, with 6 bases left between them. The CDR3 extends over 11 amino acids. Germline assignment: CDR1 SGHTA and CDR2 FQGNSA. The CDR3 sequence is CASSLAGGQFF. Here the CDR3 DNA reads TGTGCCAGCAGCTTAGCGGGGGGGCAGTTCTTC.

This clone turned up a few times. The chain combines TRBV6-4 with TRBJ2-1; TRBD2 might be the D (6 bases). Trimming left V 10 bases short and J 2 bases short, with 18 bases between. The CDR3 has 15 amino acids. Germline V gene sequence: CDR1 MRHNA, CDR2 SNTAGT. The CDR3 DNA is TGTGCCAACTACGCAGCCCGGGAGCCCTACAATGAGCAGTTCTTC. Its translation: CANYAAREPYNEQFF.

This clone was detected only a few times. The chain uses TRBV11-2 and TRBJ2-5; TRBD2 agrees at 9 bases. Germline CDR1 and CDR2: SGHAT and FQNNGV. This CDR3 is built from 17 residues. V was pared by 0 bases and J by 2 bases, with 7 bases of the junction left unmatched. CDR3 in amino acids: CASSLDYSGSGQETQYF. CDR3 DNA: TGTGCCAGCAGCTTAGACTATAGCGGGAGTGGGCAAGAGACCCAGTACTTC.

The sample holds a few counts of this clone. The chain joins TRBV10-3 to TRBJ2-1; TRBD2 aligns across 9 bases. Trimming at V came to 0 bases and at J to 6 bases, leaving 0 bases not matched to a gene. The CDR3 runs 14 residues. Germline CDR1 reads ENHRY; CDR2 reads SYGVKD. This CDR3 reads CAISESRGGNEQFF. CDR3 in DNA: TGTGCCATCAGTGAGTCGCGGGGGGGCAATGAGCAGTTCTTC.

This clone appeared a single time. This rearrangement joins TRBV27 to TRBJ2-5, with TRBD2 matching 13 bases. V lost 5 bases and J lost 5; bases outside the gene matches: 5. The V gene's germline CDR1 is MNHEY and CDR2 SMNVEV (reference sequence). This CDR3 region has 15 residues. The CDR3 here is CASSPTSGRWETQYF. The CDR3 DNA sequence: TGTGCCAGCAGTCCGACTAGCGGGAGGTGGGAGACCCAGTACTTC.

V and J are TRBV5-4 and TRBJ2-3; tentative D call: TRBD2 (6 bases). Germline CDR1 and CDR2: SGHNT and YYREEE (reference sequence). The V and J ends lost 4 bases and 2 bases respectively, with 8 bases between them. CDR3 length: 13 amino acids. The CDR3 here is CASSRTITDTQYF. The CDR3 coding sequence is TGTGCCAGCAGCCGGACTATCACAGATACGCAGTATTTT. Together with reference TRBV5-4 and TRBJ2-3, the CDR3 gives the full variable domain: ETGVTQSPTHLIKTRGQQVTLRCSSQSGHNTVSWYQQALGQGPQFIFQYYREEENGRGNFPPRFSGLQFPNYSSELNVNALELDDSALYLCASSRTITDTQYFGPGTRLTVL.

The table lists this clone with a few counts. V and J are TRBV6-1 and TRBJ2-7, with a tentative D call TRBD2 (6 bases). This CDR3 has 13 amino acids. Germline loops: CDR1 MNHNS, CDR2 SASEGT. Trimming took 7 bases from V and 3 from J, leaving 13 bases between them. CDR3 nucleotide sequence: TGTGCCAGCACGGCGGGGACCCGCTACGAGCAGTACTTC. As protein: CASTAGTRYEQYF.

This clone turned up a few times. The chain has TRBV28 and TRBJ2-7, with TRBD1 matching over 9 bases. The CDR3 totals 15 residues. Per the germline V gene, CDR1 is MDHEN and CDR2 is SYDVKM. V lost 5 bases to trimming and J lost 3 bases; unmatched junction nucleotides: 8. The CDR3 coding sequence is TGTGCCAGCAGTCCCCCCGAGACAGGGGGCTACGAGCAGTACTTC. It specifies CASSPPETGGYEQYF.

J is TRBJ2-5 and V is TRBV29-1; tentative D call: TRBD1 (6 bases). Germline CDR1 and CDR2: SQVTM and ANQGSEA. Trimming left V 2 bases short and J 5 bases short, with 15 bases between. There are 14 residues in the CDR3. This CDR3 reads CSVETRGVGETQYF. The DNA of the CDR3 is TGCAGCGTTGAAACCAGGGGAGTTGGGGAGACCCAGTACTTC.

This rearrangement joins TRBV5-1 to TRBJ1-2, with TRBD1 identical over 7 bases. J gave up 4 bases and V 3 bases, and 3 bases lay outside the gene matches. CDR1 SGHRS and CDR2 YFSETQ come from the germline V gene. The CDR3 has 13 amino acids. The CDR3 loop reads CASSSGQPYGYTF. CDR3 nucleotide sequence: TGCGCCAGCAGCTCGGGACAGCCCTATGGCTACACCTTC.

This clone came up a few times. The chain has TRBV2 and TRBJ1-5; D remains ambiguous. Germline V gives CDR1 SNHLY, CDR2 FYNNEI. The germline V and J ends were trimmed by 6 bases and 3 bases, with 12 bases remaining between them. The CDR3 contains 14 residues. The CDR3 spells CASRGVAANQPQHF. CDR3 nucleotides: TGTGCCAGCAGAGGAGTGGCAGCCAATCAGCCCCAGCATTTT.